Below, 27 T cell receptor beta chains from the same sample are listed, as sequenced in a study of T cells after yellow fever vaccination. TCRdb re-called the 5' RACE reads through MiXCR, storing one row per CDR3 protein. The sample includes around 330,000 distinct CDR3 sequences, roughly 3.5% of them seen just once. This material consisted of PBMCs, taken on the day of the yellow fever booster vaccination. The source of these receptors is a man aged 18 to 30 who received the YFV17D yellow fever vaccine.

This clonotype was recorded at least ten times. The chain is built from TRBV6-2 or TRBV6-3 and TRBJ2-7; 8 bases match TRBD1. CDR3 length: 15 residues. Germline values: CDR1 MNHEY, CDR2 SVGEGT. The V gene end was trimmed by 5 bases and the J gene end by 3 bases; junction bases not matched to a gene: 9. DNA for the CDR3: TGTGCCAGCAGTCCAGGGGGACAGGAGTTCTACGAGCAGTACGTC. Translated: CASSPGGQEFYEQYV.

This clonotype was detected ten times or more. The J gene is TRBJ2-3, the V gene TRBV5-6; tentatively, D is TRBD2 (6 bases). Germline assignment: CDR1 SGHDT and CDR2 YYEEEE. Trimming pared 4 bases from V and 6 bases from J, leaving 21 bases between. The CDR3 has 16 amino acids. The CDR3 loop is CASSRGGWRGLDTQYF. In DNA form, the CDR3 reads TGTGCCAGCAGCCGGGGCGGGTGGAGGGGCTTGGATACGCAGTATTTT.

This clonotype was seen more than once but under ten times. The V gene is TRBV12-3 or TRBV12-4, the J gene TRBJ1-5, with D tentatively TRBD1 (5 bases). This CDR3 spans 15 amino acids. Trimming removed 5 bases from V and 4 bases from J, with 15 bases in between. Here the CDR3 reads CASSPTRQMNQPQHF. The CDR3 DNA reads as TGTGCCAGCAGTCCCACGCGACAGATGAATCAGCCCCAGCATTTT.

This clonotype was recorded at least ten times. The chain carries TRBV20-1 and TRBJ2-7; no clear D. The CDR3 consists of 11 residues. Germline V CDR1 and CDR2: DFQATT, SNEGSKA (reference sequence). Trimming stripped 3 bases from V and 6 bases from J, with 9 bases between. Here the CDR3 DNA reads TGCAGTGCTAGGTACCTCAGCGAGCAGTACTTC. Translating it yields CSARYLSEQYF.

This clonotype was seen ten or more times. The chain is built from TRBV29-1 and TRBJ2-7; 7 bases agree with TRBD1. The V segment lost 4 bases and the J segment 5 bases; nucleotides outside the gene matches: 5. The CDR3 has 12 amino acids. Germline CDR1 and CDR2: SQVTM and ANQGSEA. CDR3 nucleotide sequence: TGCAGCGTTGGGAACAGGGGCAACGAGCAGTACTTC. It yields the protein CSVGNRGNEQYF.

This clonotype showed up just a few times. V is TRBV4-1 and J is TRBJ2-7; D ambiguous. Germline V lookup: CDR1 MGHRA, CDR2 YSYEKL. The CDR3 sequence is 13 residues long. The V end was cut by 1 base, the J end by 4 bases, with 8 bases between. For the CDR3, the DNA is TGCGCCAGCAGCCAAGGGGGTAGATACGAGCAGTACTTC. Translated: CASSQGGRYEQYF.

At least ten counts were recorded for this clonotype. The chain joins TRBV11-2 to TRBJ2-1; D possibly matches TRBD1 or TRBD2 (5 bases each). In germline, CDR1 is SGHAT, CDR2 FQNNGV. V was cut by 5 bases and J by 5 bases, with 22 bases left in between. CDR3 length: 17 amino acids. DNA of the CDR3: TGTGCCAGCAGCCCAGGGCCCCTAGCAAAAGAAGACAATGAGCAGTTCTTC. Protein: CASSPGPLAKEDNEQFF. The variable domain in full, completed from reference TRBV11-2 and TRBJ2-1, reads EAGVAQSPRYKIIEKRQSVAFWCNPISGHATLYWYQQILGQGPKLLIQFQNNGVVDDSQLPKDRFSAERLKGVDSTLKIQPAKLEDSAVYLCASSPGPLAKEDNEQFFGPGTRLTVL.

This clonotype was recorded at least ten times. CDR3 region: CASSLLAGASYEQYF. Written as DNA, the CDR3 is TGTGCCAGCAGCCTACTAGCGGGTGCCTCCTACGAGCAGTACTTC. The chain is built from TRBV5-4 and TRBJ2-7; TRBD2 aligns across 9 bases. V lost 4 bases, J lost 0 bases, and 5 bases stayed unmatched. The germline V gene encodes CDR1 SGHNT and CDR2 YYREEE (reference sequence). The CDR3 runs to 15 residues.

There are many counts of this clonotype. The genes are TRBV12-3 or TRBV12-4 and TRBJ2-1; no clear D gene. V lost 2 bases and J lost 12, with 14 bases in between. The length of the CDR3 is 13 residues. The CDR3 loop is CASSLFQLDGQFF. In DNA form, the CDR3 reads TGTGCCAGCAGTTTATTCCAACTGGATGGGCAGTTCTTC.

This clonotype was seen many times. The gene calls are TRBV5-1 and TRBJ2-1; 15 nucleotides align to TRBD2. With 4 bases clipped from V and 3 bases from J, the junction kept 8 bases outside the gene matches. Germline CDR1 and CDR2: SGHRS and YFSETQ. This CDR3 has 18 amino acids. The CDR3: CASSKGLAGGTFYNEQFF. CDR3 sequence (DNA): TGCGCCAGCAGCAAGGGACTAGCGGGGGGAACATTCTACAATGAGCAGTTCTTC. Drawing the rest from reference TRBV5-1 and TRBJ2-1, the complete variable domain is KAGVTQTPRYLIKTRGQQVTLSCSPISGHRSVSWYQQTPGQGLQFLFEYFSETQRNKGNFPGRFSGRQFSNSRSEMNVSTLELGDSALYLCASSKGLAGGTFYNEQFFGPGTRLTVL.

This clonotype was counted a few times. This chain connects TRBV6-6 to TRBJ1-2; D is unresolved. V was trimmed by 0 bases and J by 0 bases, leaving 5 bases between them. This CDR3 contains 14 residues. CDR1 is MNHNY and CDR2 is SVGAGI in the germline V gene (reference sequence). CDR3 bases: TGTGCCAGCAGTTACTCTGTGCCTAACTATGGCTACACCTTC. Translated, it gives CASSYSVPNYGYTF.

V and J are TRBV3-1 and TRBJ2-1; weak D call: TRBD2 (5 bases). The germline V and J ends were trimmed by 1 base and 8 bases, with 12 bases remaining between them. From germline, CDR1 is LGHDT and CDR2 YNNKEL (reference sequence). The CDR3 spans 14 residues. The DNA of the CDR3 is TGTGCCAGCAGCCAAGTATATAGCGCCGATGAGCAGTTCTTC. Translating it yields CASSQVYSADEQFF.

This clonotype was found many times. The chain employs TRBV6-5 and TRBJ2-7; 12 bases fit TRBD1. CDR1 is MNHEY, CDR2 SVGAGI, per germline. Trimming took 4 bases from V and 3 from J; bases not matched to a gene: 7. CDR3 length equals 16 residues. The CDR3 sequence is CASSFSGTGGFYEQYF. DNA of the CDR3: TGTGCCAGCAGTTTCTCCGGGACAGGGGGCTTCTACGAGCAGTACTTC.

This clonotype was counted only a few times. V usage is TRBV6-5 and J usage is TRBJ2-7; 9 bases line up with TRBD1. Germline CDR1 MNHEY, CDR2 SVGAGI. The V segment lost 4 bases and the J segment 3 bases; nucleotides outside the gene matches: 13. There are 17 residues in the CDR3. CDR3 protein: CASSSPRTGAKVYEQYF. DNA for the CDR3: TGTGCCAGCAGTTCCCCCCGGACAGGGGCCAAAGTCTACGAGCAGTACTTC.

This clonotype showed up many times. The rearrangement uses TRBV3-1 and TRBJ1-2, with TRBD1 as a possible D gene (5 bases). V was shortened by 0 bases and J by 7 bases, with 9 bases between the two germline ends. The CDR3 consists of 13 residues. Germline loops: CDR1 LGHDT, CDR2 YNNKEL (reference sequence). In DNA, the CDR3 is TGTGCCAGCAGCCAAGATGGGGGTACTGGCTACACCTTC. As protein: CASSQDGGTGYTF.

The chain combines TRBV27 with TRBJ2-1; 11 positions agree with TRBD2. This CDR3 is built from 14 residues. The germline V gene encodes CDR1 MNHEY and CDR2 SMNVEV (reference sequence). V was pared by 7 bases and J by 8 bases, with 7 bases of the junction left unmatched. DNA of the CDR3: TGTGCCAGCAAGAGACTAGCGGGGATCGATGAGCAGTTCTTC. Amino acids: CASKRLAGIDEQFF.

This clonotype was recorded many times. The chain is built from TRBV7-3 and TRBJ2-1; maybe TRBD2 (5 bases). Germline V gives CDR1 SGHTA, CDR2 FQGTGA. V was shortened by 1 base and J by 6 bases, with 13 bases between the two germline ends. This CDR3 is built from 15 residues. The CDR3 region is CASSLNAVRGNEQFF. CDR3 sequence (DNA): TGTGCCAGCAGCTTAAACGCGGTCCGGGGCAATGAGCAGTTCTTC. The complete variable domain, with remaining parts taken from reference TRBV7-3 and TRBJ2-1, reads GAGVSQTPSNKVTEKGKYVELRCDPISGHTALYWYRQSLGQGPEFLIYFQGTGAADDSGLPNDRFFAVRPEGSVSTLKIQRTERGDSAVYLCASSLNAVRGNEQFFGPGTRLTVL.

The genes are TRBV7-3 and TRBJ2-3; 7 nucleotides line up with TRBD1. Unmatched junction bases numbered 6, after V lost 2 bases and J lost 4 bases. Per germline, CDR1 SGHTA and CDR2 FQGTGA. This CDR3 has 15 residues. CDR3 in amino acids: CASSLRGGWADTQYF. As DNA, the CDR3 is TGTGCCAGCAGCTTACGAGGGGGCTGGGCAGATACGCAGTATTTT.

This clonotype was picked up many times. The CDR3 DNA follows: TGCAGCGTTGAGAGGGTGCCGAGCACAGATACGCAGTATTTT. Encoded protein: CSVERVPSTDTQYF. The chain uses TRBV29-1 and TRBJ2-3, with D possibly TRBD2 on 5 matching bases. The V gene lost 3 bases and the J gene lost 0 bases, with 10 bases spanning the gap. This CDR3 contains 14 residues. The germline V gene encodes CDR1 SQVTM and CDR2 ANQGSEA.

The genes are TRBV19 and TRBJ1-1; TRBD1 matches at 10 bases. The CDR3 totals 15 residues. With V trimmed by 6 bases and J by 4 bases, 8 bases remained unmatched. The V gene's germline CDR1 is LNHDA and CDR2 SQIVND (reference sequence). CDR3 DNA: TGTGCCAGTAGGGATACGGGACAGGGGTTCACTGAAGCTTTCTTT. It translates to CASRDTGQGFTEAFF.

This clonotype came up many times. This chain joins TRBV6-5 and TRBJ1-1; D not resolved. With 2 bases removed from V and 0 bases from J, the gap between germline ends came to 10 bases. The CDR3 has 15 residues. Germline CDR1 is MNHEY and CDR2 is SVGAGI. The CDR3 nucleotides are TGTGCCAGCAGTTACAGCGGAATCGTGAACACTGAAGCTTTCTTT. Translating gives CASSYSGIVNTEAFF.

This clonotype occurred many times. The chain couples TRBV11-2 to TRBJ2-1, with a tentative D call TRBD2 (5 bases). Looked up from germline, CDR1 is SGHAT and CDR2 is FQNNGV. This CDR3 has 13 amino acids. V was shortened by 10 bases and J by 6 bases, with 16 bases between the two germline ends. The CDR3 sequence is CAITKGDSNEQFF. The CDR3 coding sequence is TGTGCCATCACGAAGGGAGATAGCAATGAGCAGTTCTTC.

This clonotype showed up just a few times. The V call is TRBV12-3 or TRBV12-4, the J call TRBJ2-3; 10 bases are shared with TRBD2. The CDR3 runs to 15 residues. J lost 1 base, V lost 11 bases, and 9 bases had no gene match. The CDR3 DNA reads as TGTGCCGGGGGAATAACTAGCGGGGGCACAGATACGCAGTATTTT. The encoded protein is CAGGITSGGTDTQYF.

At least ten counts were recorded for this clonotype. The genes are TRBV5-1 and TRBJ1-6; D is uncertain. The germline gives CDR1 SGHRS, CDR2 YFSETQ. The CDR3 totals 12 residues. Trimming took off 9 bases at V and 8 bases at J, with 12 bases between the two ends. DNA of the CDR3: TGCGCCACCCCAGGCGCTTATTCACCCCTCCACTTT. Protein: CATPGAYSPLHF.

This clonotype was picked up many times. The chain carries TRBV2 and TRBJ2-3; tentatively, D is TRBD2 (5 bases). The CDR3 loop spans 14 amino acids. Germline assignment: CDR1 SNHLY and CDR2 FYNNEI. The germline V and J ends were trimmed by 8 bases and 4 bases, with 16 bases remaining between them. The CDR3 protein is CASGGTSLPDTQYF. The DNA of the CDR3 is TGTGCCAGCGGAGGAACTAGTCTACCAGATACGCAGTATTTT.

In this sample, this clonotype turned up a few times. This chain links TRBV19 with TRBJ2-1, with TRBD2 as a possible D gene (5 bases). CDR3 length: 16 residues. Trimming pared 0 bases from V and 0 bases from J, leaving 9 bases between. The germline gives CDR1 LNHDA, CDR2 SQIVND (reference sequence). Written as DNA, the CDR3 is TGTGCCAGTAGTATAGATCGGGGTAGCTCCTACAATGAGCAGTTCTTC. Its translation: CASSIDRGSSYNEQFF.

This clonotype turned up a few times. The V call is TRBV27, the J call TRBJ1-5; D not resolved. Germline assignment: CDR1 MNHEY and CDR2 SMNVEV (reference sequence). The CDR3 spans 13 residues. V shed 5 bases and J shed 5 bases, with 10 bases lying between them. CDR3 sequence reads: CASSGARYQPQHF. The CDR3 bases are TGTGCCAGCAGTGGCGCGCGGTATCAGCCCCAGCATTTT.